This T cell receptor (beta chain) was sequenced in a study of T cell repertoires in cytomegalovirus infection. For the study at large: From public TCR beta signatures came an indication of both CMV infection and matching HLA type. Study results and limitations: Public TCR beta family frequency separated CMV-and-HLA carriers, including in an independent cohort. Ex vivo responses were dominated by HLA-C-restricted CMV-specific TCR beta clonotypes.

TCRdb fed the reads into MiXCR, producing one record per CDR3 protein. Of some 110,000 distinct CDR3 sequences in the sample, about 9.5% are singletons; the top ten hold roughly 29%. This clonotype was seen more than once but under ten times. Antigen unknown. Sequencing was performed on PBMCs, sequenced either directly or after in vitro stimulation (not recorded which). This receptor was obtained from a human donor in good health (CMV status not recorded). Some clones in this sample may be carry-over from other donors' samples.

CDR3 DNA sequence: TGTGCCAGCAGCAAACCACCGGGACAGAGCTCCTACGAGCAGTACTTC. This sequence encodes CASSKPPGQSSYEQYF. The chain links TRBV28 to TRBJ2-7; TRBD1 agrees at 7 bases. CDR3 length: 16 amino acids. CDR1 and CDR2 (germline): MDHEN, SYDVKM. J gave up 0 bases and V 6 bases, and 11 bases lay outside the gene matches.